This T cell receptor (beta chain) was profiled in a study of spatial heterogeneity in lung cancer. Overall study context: Detected beta-chain sequences consistently exceeded alpha-chain sequences. Unique TCR and UMI combinations averaged more than ten appearances each in raw reads.

A word on this clonotype: Being off target in a library aimed at alpha chains, this beta chain has a size of little meaning.

Single TCR cDNA molecules each had their own unique molecular identifier. Each CDR3 protein is one row after TCRdb ran MiXCR on the 5' RACE reads. This table holds 12,000 or so distinct CDR3 sequences, roughly 6.4% found once. Time point here: sample taken at primary tumor resection. The input material, whole RNA from tumor, nontumor lung or frozen PBMC, was sequenced unsorted. The 55 to 90 donors had untreated early-stage non-small cell lung cancer. Germline V gene data show CDR1 as DFQATT and CDR2 as SNEGSKA (reference sequence). This CDR3 region has 15 residues. With 5 bases clipped from V and 3 bases from J, the junction kept 8 bases outside the gene matches.

The clonotype was recovered from a male donor with early-stage non-small cell lung cancer. The sequenced sample was normal lung tissue next to the tumor, obtained at surgery. The chain uses TRBV20-1 and TRBJ2-3; 10 bases are a match to TRBD2. The CDR3 region is CSAYIAGGRTDTQYF. In DNA, the CDR3 is TGCAGTGCTTACATAGCGGGAGGACGGACAGATACGCAGTATTTT.